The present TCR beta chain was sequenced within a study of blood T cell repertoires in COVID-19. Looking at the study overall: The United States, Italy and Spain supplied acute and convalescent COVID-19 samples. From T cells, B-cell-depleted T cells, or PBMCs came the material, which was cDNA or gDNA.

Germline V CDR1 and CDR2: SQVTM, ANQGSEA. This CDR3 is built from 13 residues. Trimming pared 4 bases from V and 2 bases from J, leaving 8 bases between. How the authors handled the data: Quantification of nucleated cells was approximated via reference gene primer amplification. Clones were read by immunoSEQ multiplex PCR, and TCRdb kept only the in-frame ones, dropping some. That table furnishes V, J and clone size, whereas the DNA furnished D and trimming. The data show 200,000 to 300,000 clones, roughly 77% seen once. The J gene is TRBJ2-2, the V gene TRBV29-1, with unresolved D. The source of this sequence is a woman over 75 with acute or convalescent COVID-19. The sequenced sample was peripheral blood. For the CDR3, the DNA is TGCAGCGTTGGGGCAGTAAACACCGGGGAGCTGTTTTTT. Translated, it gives CSVGAVNTGELFF.